This T cell receptor (beta chain) was recorded in a study of siplizumab effects on memory and regulatory T cells. Study findings and constraints: The authors mapped only a minor fraction of alloreactive clones to unstimulated subsets. Siplizumab cultures yielded proliferating Tregs whose suppressive function was not confirmed.

The protocol was immunoSEQ multiplex PCR, while the TCRdb copy is restricted to in-frame clones and leaves out a portion. The sample has about 48,000 clones; about 90% are singletons. As for this clone: Its specificity is unknown.

Sequencing input: naive CD8+ T cells sorted from blood. The sequence was collected from a human donor in good health.

In DNA form, the CDR3 reads TGTGCCAGCAGTTTATCCGGGACTAACTACAATGAGCAGTTCTTC. Amino acid sequence: CASSLSGTNYNEQFF. The chain links TRBV27 to TRBJ2-1, with 7 bases lining up with TRBD2. Unmatched junction bases numbered 2, after V lost 0 bases and J lost 3 bases. Germline values: CDR1 MNHEY, CDR2 SMNVEV (reference sequence). This CDR3 has 15 residues.